The present TCR beta chain was sequenced within a study of T cells in Graves' hyperthyroidism and ophthalmopathy. About the research overall: Prior to any treatment, at the point of initial diagnosis, peripheral blood was collected.

The patients, who ranged from 18 to 65 in age, presented with newly diagnosed hyperthyroidism lasting under 2 months. Not enrolled were patients with uncontrolled infection, other autoimmune disease, pregnancy or lactation. The source material, RNA transcripts, was used to amplify TCR beta CDR3 regions. First-round RT-PCR of the TCR CDR3 relied on the HTBI primer set. TCRdb independently ran MiXCR on the multiplex PCR reads; one entry per CDR3 protein. The sample shows under 350,000 distinct CDR3 sequences, approximately 14% of them seen only once. The study's findings and limits: Expanded thyroid clonotypes (above 0.001) were mostly also found in blood.

Note on this clonotype: The antigen is unknown.

The V gene's germline CDR1 is SGHTA and CDR2 FQGNSA. The V and J ends lost 3 bases and 1 base respectively, with 12 bases between them. This CDR3 has 16 residues. Sequenced sample: blood. The source is a woman between 35 and 50 years old with Graves' hyperthyroidism. V is TRBV7-2 and J is TRBJ2-2, with D perhaps TRBD1 or TRBD2 (7 bases each). The CDR3 protein is CASSFQGGMNTGELFF. CDR3 sequence (DNA): TGTGCCAGCAGCTTTCAGGGGGGGATGAACACCGGGGAGCTGTTTTTT.